These 28 T cell receptor beta chains were sequenced from one sample in a study of read filtering for tumor transcriptome and immune sequencing. Molecular barcoded adaptors covering alpha/delta and beta/gamma chains were used on 400 to 450 ng RNA. From the reads, TCRdb called clonotypes with MiXCR, one entry per CDR3 protein. Counted here are around 58,000 distinct CDR3 sequences, more than 11% occurring once; the ten biggest clones make up about 42%. The sequenced sample consisted of a population of CD138-negative cells sorted from bone marrow. The receptors derive from a donor aged 40 or older with multiple myeloma.

This clonotype was seen more than once but under ten times. A much larger clone is a single base away; this may be a read error. The chain couples TRBV6-2 or TRBV6-3 to TRBJ2-1; 7 nucleotides align to TRBD2. CDR1 MNHEY and CDR2 SVGEGT come from the germline V gene. The CDR3 is 15 amino acids. The trim removed 2 bases at V and 1 base at J, leaving 2 bases unmatched. Here the CDR3 DNA reads TGTGCCAGCAGTTACGACGGGAGGTCCTACAATGAGCAGTTCTTC. Translating it yields CASSYDGRSYNEQFF.

This clonotype was counted many times. The rearrangement joins TRBV15 to TRBJ1-1; 7 bases agree with TRBD1. This CDR3 is built from 14 residues. The V segment lost 5 bases and the J segment 6 bases; nucleotides outside the gene matches: 9. In germline, CDR1 is LNHNV, CDR2 YYDKDF (reference sequence). The CDR3 sequence is CATSARQGMAEAFF. The DNA for the CDR3 is TGTGCCACCAGCGCGAGACAGGGTATGGCTGAAGCTTTCTTT.

This clonotype has a handful of counts. This may stem from a read error, because a much larger clone lies one nucleotide away. Here the CDR3 omits its conserved ending phenylalanine or tryptophan, so a read error is the likely source. V and J are TRBV27 and TRBJ1-1, with TRBD1 matching 9 bases. V shed 4 bases, J shed 1 base, and the junction held 4 bases outside the gene matches. This CDR3 region has 15 residues. The germline gives CDR1 MNHEY, CDR2 SMNVEV (reference sequence). CDR3 nucleotides: TGTGCCAGCAGTTCCCGGACAGGGGCGAACACTGAAGCTTTCCTT. Its translation is CASSSRTGANTEAFL.

This clonotype has more than one count but fewer than ten. The rearrangement uses TRBV29-1 and TRBJ2-7; 10 bases fit TRBD1. Germline lookup yields CDR1 SQVTM and CDR2 ANQGSEA. V shed 4 bases and J 5 bases; nucleotides not matched to a gene: 5. This CDR3 region has 13 residues. In DNA, the CDR3 is TGCAGCGTTGTTGGGACAGGGGACGACGAGCAGTACTTC. Protein product: CSVVGTGDDEQYF.

The table lists this clonotype with a few counts. The chain has TRBV7-3 and TRBJ2-1, with 11 bases fitting TRBD2. The V gene's germline CDR1 is SGHTA and CDR2 FQGTGA. V lost 6 bases, J lost 8 bases, and 12 bases stayed unmatched. The CDR3 is made up of 16 amino acids. As DNA, the CDR3 is TGTGCCAGCAGATTACTAGCGGGGGACGCTGGGGATGAGCAGTTCTTC. It yields the protein CASRLLAGDAGDEQFF.

On this clonotype itself: It may be a read error: a sequence one base away is much more abundant. The V and J genes are TRBV24-1 and TRBJ1-2, with TRBD1 as a possible D gene (6 bases). Trimming took off 4 bases at V and 4 bases at J, with 12 bases between the two ends. Germline V gene data show CDR1 as KGHDR and CDR2 as SFDVKD. The CDR3 runs 14 residues. DNA for the CDR3: TGTGCCACCAGTGAGAGGACAGATATCTATGGCTACACCTTC. Encoded protein: CATSERTDIYGYTF.

This clonotype was found many times. The V and J genes are TRBV6-5 and TRBJ2-7, with 7 nucleotides matching TRBD1. The V gene end was trimmed by 2 bases and the J gene end by 1 base; junction bases not matched to a gene: 2. The length of the CDR3 is 14 residues. Germline-derived CDR1 and CDR2 are MNHEY and SVGAGI. The CDR3 is CASSYQTGSYEQYF. CDR3 sequence (DNA): TGTGCCAGCAGTTACCAGACAGGGTCCTACGAGCAGTACTTC.

Many counts were recorded for this clonotype. This rearrangement joins TRBV20-1 to TRBJ1-5, with D perhaps TRBD1 (6 bases). The CDR3 covers 10 residues. The ends were cut back, 8 bases at V and 11 bases at J, with 13 bases in the middle. Per the germline V gene, CDR1 is DFQATT and CDR2 is SNEGSKA (reference sequence). In DNA form, the CDR3 reads TGCAGTTCAGGGGAAACGGCCCAGCATTTT. It translates to CSSGETAQHF.

This clonotype has a count of ten or more. The chain couples TRBV12-3 or TRBV12-4 to TRBJ2-5; D is undetermined. Between the trimmed V and J ends, which lost 1 base and 0 bases, there was a span of 3 bases. The CDR3 is made up of 13 amino acids. CDR3 nucleotide sequence: TGTGCCAGCAGTTTAGAGAACCAAGAGACCCAGTACTTC. Its protein product is CASSLENQETQYF.

In its sample, this clonotype was seen many times. The J gene is TRBJ2-3, the V gene TRBV2, with 8 bases fitting TRBD1. J was trimmed by 4 bases and V by 3 bases; bases with no gene match: 9. Looked up from germline, CDR1 is SNHLY and CDR2 is FYNNEI. CDR3 size: 16 residues. CDR3 in DNA: TGTGCCAGCAGTGATCCGCAGGGGGCGCGATCAGATACGCAGTATTTT. This codes for CASSDPQGARSDTQYF.

The sample holds many counts of this clonotype. The V and J genes are TRBV18 and TRBJ2-5; D uncertain. The CDR3 sequence is 11 residues long. CDR1 and CDR2 (germline): KGHSH, LQKENI. V lost 8 bases to trimming and J lost 1 base, with 5 bases between them. CDR3 sequence: CASSPQETQYF. CDR3 bases: TGTGCCAGCAGCCCCCAAGAGACCCAGTACTTC.

Details on this clonotype: This may come from a read error, since a much larger clone is one base off. The chain couples TRBV20-1 to TRBJ2-3; 12 nucleotides align to TRBD2. In germline, CDR1 is DFQATT, CDR2 SNEGSKA (reference sequence). Trimming took 4 bases from V and 4 from J; bases not matched to a gene: 3. The CDR3 sequence is 14 residues long. The CDR3 here is CSATTSGSPDTQYF. CDR3 DNA: TGCAGTGCTACGACTAGCGGGAGCCCAGATACGCAGTATTTT.

A remark on this clonotype: One base away lies a much larger clone, so this may be a sequencing read error. The chain links TRBV9 to TRBJ2-1, with TRBD1 matching 8 bases. Germline-derived CDR1 and CDR2 are SGDLS and YYNGEE. The CDR3 is 13 amino acids. V shed 9 bases, J shed 3 bases, and the junction held 5 bases outside the gene matches. Here the CDR3 reads CAKETGDYNEQFF. The DNA for the CDR3 is TGTGCCAAGGAGACAGGGGACTACAATGAGCAGTTCTTC.

This clonotype was seen ten or more times. The chain joins TRBV18 to TRBJ2-7; D remains ambiguous. CDR3 size: 12 residues. V was trimmed by 6 bases and J by 4 bases, leaving 10 bases between them. The germline gives CDR1 KGHSH, CDR2 LQKENI. The CDR3: CASSRNGYEQYF. Here the CDR3 DNA reads TGTGCCAGCTCTCGAAACGGGTACGAGCAGTACTTC.

This clonotype was counted at least ten times. The chain links TRBV7-9 to TRBJ2-5; TRBD1 matches at 9 bases. Germline V CDR1 and CDR2: SEHNR, FQNEAQ (reference sequence). V gave up 5 bases and J gave up 2 bases; unmatched junction bases: 3. The CDR3 extends over 14 amino acids. The CDR3 nucleotides read TGTGCCAGCAGCAGGGGACAGGGACAAGAGACCCAGTACTTC. Protein product: CASSRGQGQETQYF.

A remark on this clonotype: Sequence at one end of the junction differs from germline and may be a read error. The J gene is TRBJ2-1, the V gene TRBV30, with D tentatively TRBD1 or TRBD2 (6 bases each). The CDR3 has 12 residues. Germline V gene sequence: CDR1 GTSNPN, CDR2 SVGIG (reference sequence). CDR3 sequence: CALWGAGNEQFF. CDR3 DNA sequence: TGCGCCCTGTGGGGGGCGGGCAATGAGCAGTTCTTC.

The chain carries TRBV15 and TRBJ2-7; no firm D call. Germline CDR1 and CDR2: LNHNV and YYDKDF (reference sequence). V lost 4 bases and J 6 bases, leaving 13 bases between the germline ends. This CDR3 contains 13 residues. The CDR3 is CATSIGRVGEQYF. CDR3 coding DNA: TGTGCCACCAGCATAGGTAGGGTAGGCGAGCAGTACTTC.

This clonotype was seen a few times. The chain is built from TRBV24-1 and TRBJ2-1; TRBD2 matches at 14 bases. Germline V lookup: CDR1 KGHDR, CDR2 SFDVKD. The V segment lost 4 bases and the J segment 4 bases; nucleotides outside the gene matches: 11. The CDR3 spans 19 residues. CDR3 sequence reads: CATSDRTGLAGERYNEQFF. The CDR3 bases are TGTGCCACCAGTGACCGCACGGGACTAGCGGGAGAGCGGTACAATGAGCAGTTCTTC.

This clonotype has a handful of counts. The chain recombines TRBV18 with TRBJ2-7; tentatively, D is TRBD1 (5 bases). This CDR3 spans 15 amino acids. V lost 4 bases and J lost 0, with 13 bases in between. Germline CDR1 KGHSH, CDR2 LQKENI. CDR3 region: CASSQGHLNSYEQYF. CDR3 nucleotides: TGTGCCAGCTCACAAGGACACCTTAACTCCTACGAGCAGTACTTC. Drawing the rest from reference TRBV18 and TRBJ2-7, the complete variable domain is NAGVMQNPRHLVRRRGQEARLRCSPMKGHSHVYWYRQLPEEGLKFMVYLQKENIIDESGMPKERFSAEFPKEGPSILRIQQVVRGDSAAYFCASSQGHLNSYEQYFGPGTRLTVT.

Comments on this clonotype: A much larger clone sits a single nucleotide away, making a read error possible. The final CDR3 position lacks the conserved phenylalanine or tryptophan, pointing to a likely read error. The chain is built from TRBV15 and TRBJ1-5; D may be TRBD1 (6 bases). V was trimmed by 1 base and J by 1 base, leaving 8 bases between them. Germline V gives CDR1 LNHNV, CDR2 YYDKDF (reference sequence). The CDR3 covers 15 residues. As DNA, the CDR3 is TGTGCCACCAGCAGAGGCAGGGGAAGCAATCAGCCCCAGCATCTT. This codes for CATSRGRGSNQPQHL.

Many counts were recorded for this clonotype. This chain uses TRBV20-1 with TRBJ2-6; no clear D gene. Germline V CDR1 and CDR2: DFQATT, SNEGSKA (reference sequence). Trimming took 1 base from V and 4 from J, leaving 8 bases between them. This CDR3 spans 14 amino acids. CDR3 protein: CSARAQGGANVLTF. CDR3 nucleotide sequence: TGCAGTGCTAGAGCTCAAGGCGGGGCCAACGTCCTGACTTTC.

In this sample, this clonotype turned up a few times. CDR3 loop: CSVEVENTGELFF. CDR3 DNA sequence: TGCAGCGTTGAAGTAGAAAACACCGGGGAGCTGTTTTTT. J is TRBJ2-2 and V is TRBV29-1, with D unresolved. The CDR3 spans 13 residues. Germline V gene lookup returns CDR1 SQVTM and CDR2 ANQGSEA. Trimming pared 1 base from V and 2 bases from J, leaving 5 bases between.

Ten or more counts support this clonotype. The rearrangement links TRBV12-3 or TRBV12-4 to TRBJ2-7; D is perhaps TRBD1 (6 bases). This CDR3 has 12 amino acids. V dropped 6 bases and J dropped 2 bases, with 8 bases sitting between them. CDR3 in DNA: TGTGCCAGCAGCAGACAGGCCTACGAGCAGTACTTC. It specifies CASSRQAYEQYF.

Details on this clonotype: A much larger clone lies a single base off, so this may be a read error. The J gene is TRBJ1-5, the V gene TRBV7-7; 12 nucleotides align to TRBD1. This CDR3 is built from 18 residues. The germline CDR1 and CDR2 sequences are SSHAT and FNYEAQ (reference sequence). CDR3 sequence (DNA): TGTGCTAGCAGCTCTTGGGACAGGGGGCGCGTTGGCCATCAGCCCCAGCATTTT. It yields the protein CASSSWDRGRVGHQPQHF.

This clonotype has ten or more counts. The rearrangement uses TRBV9 and TRBJ2-6, with unresolved D. Per the germline V gene, CDR1 is SGDLS and CDR2 is YYNGEE. Trimming stripped 0 bases from V and 0 bases from J, with 10 bases between. There are 17 residues in the CDR3. DNA for the CDR3: TGTGCCAGCAGCGTAGAGGGTTGGAGCTCTGGGGCCAACGTCCTGACTTTC. Translated, it gives CASSVEGWSSGANVLTF.

J is TRBJ1-1 and V is TRBV5-1, with 7 bases that match TRBD1. Germline V lookup: CDR1 SGHRS, CDR2 YFSETQ. CDR3 length: 13 amino acids. The ends lost 0 bases at V and 10 bases at J; junction bases unmatched: 6. CDR3 DNA: TGCGCCAGCAGCTTGGTTGGGGACAGTGCAGCTTTCTTT. Amino acid sequence: CASSLVGDSAAFF.

This clonotype was detected many times. The chain has TRBV5-1 and TRBJ2-1, with TRBD1 matching 10 bases. V trimming: 0 bases; J trimming: 8 bases; junction bases outside the gene matches: 2. This CDR3 is built from 14 residues. Germline V gene lookup returns CDR1 SGHRS and CDR2 YFSETQ. The DNA of the CDR3 is TGCGCCAGCAGCTTGGGGACAGGGGGTCATGAGCAGTTCTTC. Translation gives CASSLGTGGHEQFF.

This clonotype appeared a few times. The CDR3 reads CASSYRGSTDTQYF. Written as DNA, the CDR3 is TGTGCCAGCAGTTATAGAGGTAGCACAGATACGCAGTATTTT. The chain couples TRBV28 to TRBJ2-3; D uncertain. CDR1 is MDHEN and CDR2 is SYDVKM in the germline V gene. Between the trimmed V and J ends, which lost 4 bases and 0 bases, there was a span of 8 bases. The CDR3 consists of 14 residues. The full variable domain, rest sourced from reference TRBV28 and TRBJ2-3, is DVKVTQSSRYLVKRTGEKVFLECVQDMDHENMFWYRQDPGLGLRLIYFSYDVKMKEKGDIPEGYSVSREKKERFSLILESASTNQTSMYLCASSYRGSTDTQYFGPGTRLTVL.